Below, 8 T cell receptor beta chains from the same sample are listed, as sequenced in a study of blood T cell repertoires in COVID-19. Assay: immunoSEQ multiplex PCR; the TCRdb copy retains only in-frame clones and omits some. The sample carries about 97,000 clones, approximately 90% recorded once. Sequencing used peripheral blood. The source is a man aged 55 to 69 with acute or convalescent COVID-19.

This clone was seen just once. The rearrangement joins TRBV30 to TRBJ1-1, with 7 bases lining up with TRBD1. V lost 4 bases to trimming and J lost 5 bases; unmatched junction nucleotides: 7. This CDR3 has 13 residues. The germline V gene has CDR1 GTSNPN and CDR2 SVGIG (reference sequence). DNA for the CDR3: TGTGCCTGGACTCCGACAGGGAGGACTGAAGCTTTCTTT. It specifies CAWTPTGRTEAFF.

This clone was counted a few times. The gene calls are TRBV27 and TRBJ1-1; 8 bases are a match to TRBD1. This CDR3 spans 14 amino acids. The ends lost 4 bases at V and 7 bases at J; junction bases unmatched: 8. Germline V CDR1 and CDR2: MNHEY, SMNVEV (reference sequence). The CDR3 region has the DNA TGTGCCAGCAGTTATTCGGGACAGGCCCGTGAAGCTTTCTTT. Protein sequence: CASSYSGQAREAFF.

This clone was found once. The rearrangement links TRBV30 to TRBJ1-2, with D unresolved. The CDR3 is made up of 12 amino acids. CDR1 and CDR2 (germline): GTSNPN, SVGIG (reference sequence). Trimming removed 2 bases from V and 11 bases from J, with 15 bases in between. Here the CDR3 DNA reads TGTGCCTGGAGTCCGACAACCCGGGGTTACACCTTC. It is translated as CAWSPTTRGYTF.

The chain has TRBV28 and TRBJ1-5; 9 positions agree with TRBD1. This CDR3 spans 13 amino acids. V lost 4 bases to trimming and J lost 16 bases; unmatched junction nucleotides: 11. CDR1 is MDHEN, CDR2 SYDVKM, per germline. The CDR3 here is CASSYSGTGICHF. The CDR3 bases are TGTGCCAGCAGTTACTCCGGGACAGGGATCTGTCATTTT. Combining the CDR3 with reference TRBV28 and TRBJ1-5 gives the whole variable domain DVKVTQSSRYLVKRTGEKVFLECVQDMDHENMFWYRQDPGLGLRLIYFSYDVKMKEKGDIPEGYSVSREKKERFSLILESASTNQTSMYLCASSYSGTGICHFGDGTRLSIL.

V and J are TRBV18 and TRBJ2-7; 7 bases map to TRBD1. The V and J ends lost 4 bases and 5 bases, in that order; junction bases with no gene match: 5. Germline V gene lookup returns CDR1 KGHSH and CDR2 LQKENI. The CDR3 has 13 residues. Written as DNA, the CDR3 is TGTGCCAGCTCACTAGACAGGGCCAACGAGCAGTACGTC. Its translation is CASSLDRANEQYV.

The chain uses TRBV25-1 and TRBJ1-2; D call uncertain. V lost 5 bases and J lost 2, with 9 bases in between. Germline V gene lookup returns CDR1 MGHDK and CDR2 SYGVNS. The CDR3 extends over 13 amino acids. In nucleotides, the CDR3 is TGTGCCAGCAGTCGTGACTCCAACTATGGCTACACCTTC. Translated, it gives CASSRDSNYGYTF.

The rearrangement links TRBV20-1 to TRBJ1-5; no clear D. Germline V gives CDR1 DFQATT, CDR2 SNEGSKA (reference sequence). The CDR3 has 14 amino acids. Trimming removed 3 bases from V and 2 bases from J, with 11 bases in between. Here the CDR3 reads CSASPAAGNQPQHF. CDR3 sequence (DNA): TGCAGTGCTAGTCCTGCGGCGGGCAATCAGCCCCAGCATTTT.

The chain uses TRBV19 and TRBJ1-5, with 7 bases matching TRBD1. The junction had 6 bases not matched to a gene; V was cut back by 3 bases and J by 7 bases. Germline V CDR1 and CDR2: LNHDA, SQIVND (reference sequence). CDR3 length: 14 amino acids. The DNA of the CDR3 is TGTGCCAGTAGTATGATGGAGGGGGCGCAGCCCCAGCATTTT. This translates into CASSMMEGAQPQHF.